This TCR beta chain was recorded in a study of CD8 T cells in ankylosing spondylitis. Study conclusions and caveats: Both synovial fluid and blood in reactive arthritis had previously been reported to carry some motif variants. Disease-associated clones were reportedly significantly overrepresented in matched ankylosing spondylitis synovial fluid. Made up of 7 to 9 highly homologous variants, a TCR beta motif appeared characteristic of ankylosing spondylitis blood.

This clonotype was seen repeatedly, ten times or more. Its target is unknown. For TCR beta, libraries came from quantitative 5'-RACE with molecular barcodes. TCRdb reprocessed the 5' RACE reads with MiXCR, giving one entry per CDR3 protein. Of approximately 240,000 distinct CDR3 sequences listed, approximately 10% are singletons. The trim removed 3 bases at V and 8 bases at J, leaving 4 bases unmatched. Germline assignment: CDR1 SGHRS and CDR2 YFSETQ. The CDR3 has 15 amino acids. The V gene is TRBV5-1, the J gene TRBJ2-1; 14 bases align to TRBD2. This sequence originates from a male donor with ankylosing spondylitis or in good health (not recorded which). Sequencing input: blood, either unsorted or a sorted T cell fraction (not recorded which). CDR3 region: CASSSGLAGADEQFF. The DNA of the CDR3 is TGCGCCAGCAGCTCGGGACTAGCGGGAGCTGATGAGCAGTTCTTC.